A single sample gave rise to the 29 T cell receptor beta chains below, sequenced in a study of T cells in narcolepsy (dated by TCRdb to the late 2010s). The receptor library was made with the immunoSEQ multiplex PCR assay. TCRdb carries this immuneACCESS record with in-frame sequences only. Its versions omit some clonotypes, under half of them owing to an unresolved V gene in the studies checked, with the rest unexplained. The sample table holds 35,000 to 40,000 clones, of which around 82% were seen once. Of the sample, roughly 1.6% falls within the top ten clones. Sequencing was done on a sample of CD45RA- memory CD4+ T cells from PBMCs. Read against the paper, the sample's cell subset or site label means: memory T cells sorted ex vivo from peripheral blood. The source is a human donor with narcolepsy.

V gene TRBV7-2 combines with J gene TRBJ2-3, with D possibly TRBD2 on 6 matching bases. Germline CDR1 and CDR2: SGHTA and FQGNSA. Trimming shortened V by 7 bases and J by 4 bases, and 12 bases separated the two germline ends. The CDR3 has 13 amino acids. The CDR3 protein is CASNSGGSDTQYF. The CDR3 coding sequence is TGTGCCAGCAACTCCGGGGGTTCAGATACGCAGTATTTT.

J is TRBJ1-1 and V is TRBV5-1, with D possibly TRBD1 on 5 matching bases. The CDR3 is 14 residues long. Trimming took off 4 bases at V and 6 bases at J, with 16 bases between the two ends. The germline CDR1 and CDR2 sequences are SGHRS and YFSETQ. The CDR3 coding sequence is TGCGCCAGCAGCCACCGACAGTCTCTCGCTGAAGCTTTCTTT. Its protein is CASSHRQSLAEAFF.

The V call is TRBV28, the J call TRBJ1-5, with D possibly matching TRBD1 (5 bases). CDR3 length: 15 amino acids. The V end was cut by 7 bases, the J end by 3 bases, with 16 bases between. Germline CDR1 MDHEN, CDR2 SYDVKM. The CDR3 nucleotides read TGTGCCAGCACCAATGCCGGGACCTACAATCAGCCCCAGCATTTT. Translation: CASTNAGTYNQPQHF.

This chain links TRBV10-3 with TRBJ2-1; 7 nucleotides align to TRBD1. V shed 0 bases, J shed 2 bases, and the junction held 1 base outside the gene matches. Germline values: CDR1 ENHRY, CDR2 SYGVKD. The CDR3 is 15 residues long. The CDR3 here is CAISESDRAYNEQFF. The CDR3 DNA sequence: TGTGCCATCAGTGAGTCCGACAGGGCCTACAATGAGCAGTTCTTC.

This chain links TRBV5-6 with TRBJ1-2; D gene ambiguous. This CDR3 is built from 12 residues. V was clipped by 4 bases and J by 14 bases, with 18 bases between them. CDR1 is SGHDT, CDR2 YYEEEE, per germline. Here the CDR3 DNA reads TGTGCCAGCAGCCTGCAGGAGGGAATAGAGACCTTC. This sequence encodes CASSLQEGIETF.

In nucleotides, the CDR3 is TGTGCCAGCAAAGGGGAGGGGCGAGGCGAAAAACTGTTTTTT. This sequence encodes CASKGEGRGEKLFF. The chain links TRBV6-5 to TRBJ1-4; D might be TRBD1 (5 bases). Trimming pared 7 bases from V and 8 bases from J, leaving 17 bases between. This CDR3 contains 14 residues. In germline, CDR1 is MNHEY, CDR2 SVGAGI.

V is TRBV19 and J is TRBJ1-3; a weak D match, TRBD1 (6 bases). The germline V gene encodes CDR1 LNHDA and CDR2 SQIVND (reference sequence). The CDR3 is made up of 15 amino acids. V dropped 4 bases and J dropped 4 bases, with 14 bases sitting between them. The CDR3 region is CASSTIQGSGNTIYF. CDR3 in DNA: TGTGCCAGTAGTACTATTCAGGGGTCCGGAAACACCATATATTTT. Full variable domain (missing parts from reference TRBV19 and TRBJ1-3): DGGITQSPKYLFRKEGQNVTLSCEQNLNHDAMYWYRQDPGQGLRLIYYSQIVNDFQKGDIAEGYSVSREKKESFPLTVTSAQKNPTAFYLCASSTIQGSGNTIYFGEGSWLTVV.

The chain couples TRBV2 to TRBJ2-7; 9 bases align to TRBD2. Losses at the gene ends were 11 bases for V and 5 bases for J; bases not matched to a gene: 16. CDR3 length equals 15 residues. Germline CDR1 reads SNHLY; CDR2 reads FYNNEI. The CDR3 nucleotides read TGTGCCTCCCAAAAGGGTCTAGCGGGGATAGACGAGCAGTACTTC. Translated, it gives CASQKGLAGIDEQYF.

The CDR3 DNA is TGTGCCAGCAGTGCGGATGGCCCTGCGGGAAGGACAGATACGCAGTATTTT. It is translated as CASSADGPAGRTDTQYF. The V gene is TRBV25-1, the J gene TRBJ2-3; possibly TRBD2 for D (6 bases). The V gene lost 4 bases and the J gene lost 3 bases, with 20 bases spanning the gap. The CDR3 spans 17 residues. The V gene's germline CDR1 is MGHDK and CDR2 SYGVNS.

The V gene is TRBV5-6, the J gene TRBJ2-3; D remains ambiguous. With 4 bases removed from V and 2 bases from J, the gap between germline ends came to 11 bases. This CDR3 contains 14 residues. Germline-derived CDR1 and CDR2 are SGHDT and YYEEEE. The CDR3 protein is CASSPLVLTDTQYF. The CDR3 DNA reads TGTGCCAGCAGCCCCCTCGTCCTCACAGATACGCAGTATTTT.

Here the CDR3 reads CASSPLGGVGYTF. In nucleotides, the CDR3 is TGTGCCAGCTCACCATTAGGGGGTGTGGGCTACACCTTC. The genes are TRBV18 and TRBJ1-2, with D perhaps TRBD1 (6 bases). CDR1 and CDR2 from the germline V gene are KGHSH and LQKENI. This CDR3 contains 13 residues. Trimming took 2 bases from V and 8 from J, leaving 12 bases between them.

J is TRBJ2-2 and V is TRBV29-1; 7 bases are a match to TRBD2. Germline CDR1 reads SQVTM; CDR2 reads ANQGSEA. V shed 7 bases, J shed 8 bases, and the junction held 10 bases outside the gene matches. The CDR3 sequence is 13 residues long. CDR3 sequence (DNA): TGCAGCGCCGACCCCGGGGGGATGGGGGAGCTGTTTTTT. This translates into CSADPGGMGELFF.

V usage is TRBV27 and J usage is TRBJ1-1; 8 nucleotides match TRBD1. CDR1 and CDR2 from the germline V gene are MNHEY and SMNVEV (reference sequence). The CDR3 is 14 amino acids. After removal of 5 bases from V and 1 base from J, the junction contained 3 bases not matched to a gene. The CDR3 protein is CASSPGTGNTEAFF. Here the CDR3 DNA reads TGTGCCAGCAGTCCCGGGACAGGGAACACTGAAGCTTTCTTT.

The J gene is TRBJ2-7, the V gene TRBV18; no definite D call. The CDR3 loop spans 14 amino acids. Germline V gene data show CDR1 as KGHSH and CDR2 as LQKENI. V lost 3 bases and J 4 bases, leaving 13 bases between the germline ends. In nucleotides, the CDR3 is TGTGCCAGCTCACCGCCCTCCACCCCTTACGAGCAGTACTTC. Translation gives CASSPPSTPYEQYF.

In nucleotides, the CDR3 is TGTGCCAGCAGTTTTGTTACATCGGGTGGCTACACCTTC. Translating gives CASSFVTSGGYTF. V is TRBV28 and J is TRBJ1-2, with D unresolved. V was shortened by 3 bases and J by 7 bases, with 12 bases between the two germline ends. Germline V gives CDR1 MDHEN, CDR2 SYDVKM. CDR3 length: 13 residues.

This clone was counted between two and nine times. The rearrangement joins TRBV10-3 to TRBJ1-6; TRBD1 might be the D (5 bases). The CDR3 contains 15 residues. Trimming stripped 3 bases from V and 10 bases from J, with 16 bases between. Germline V gene data show CDR1 as ENHRY and CDR2 as SYGVKD. CDR3 DNA: TGTGCCATCAGTGACCGTGGCAGGGAGGGATCACCCCTCCACTTT. It yields the protein CAISDRGREGSPLHF.

This chain's CDR3 is CASSLSLLQGEQFF. CDR3 in DNA: TGTGCCAGCAGTTTATCCCTCCTTCAAGGTGAGCAGTTCTTC. The chain has TRBV27 and TRBJ2-1; D is ambiguous. Between the trimmed V and J ends, which lost 0 bases and 9 bases, there was a span of 12 bases. The CDR3 is 14 residues long. The germline V gene has CDR1 MNHEY and CDR2 SMNVEV (reference sequence).

This clone was seen a handful of times. This sequence joins TRBV11-3 and TRBJ1-6; 10 nucleotides match TRBD1. The CDR3 covers 14 residues. The ends lost 5 bases at V and 9 bases at J; junction bases unmatched: 4. Germline CDR1 SGHNT, CDR2 YENEEA. CDR3 amino acids: CASSLTGGSSPLHF. The CDR3 DNA reads TGTGCCAGCAGCCTGACAGGGGGCAGTTCACCCCTCCACTTT. Full variable domain (outside the CDR3, taken from reference TRBV11-3 and TRBJ1-6): EAGVVQSPRYKIIEKKQPVAFWCNPISGHNTLYWYLQNLGQGPELLIRYENEEAVDDSQLPKDRFSAERLKGVDSTLKIQPAELGDSAVYLCASSLTGGSSPLHFGNGTRLTVT.

The chain is built from TRBV7-8 and TRBJ2-5; D is ambiguous. CDR1 is SGHVS and CDR2 is FQNEAQ in the germline V gene. The CDR3 has 14 residues. V gave up 2 bases and J gave up 1 base, with 8 bases separating them. This CDR3 reads CASSLQPAQETQYF. DNA for the CDR3: TGTGCCAGCAGCTTACAACCAGCCCAAGAGACCCAGTACTTC.

The gene calls are TRBV7-2 and TRBJ1-4, with D hard to call. The V and J ends lost 6 bases and 8 bases respectively, with 13 bases between them. Germline loops: CDR1 SGHTA, CDR2 FQGNSA. The CDR3 length is 13 residues. CDR3 coding DNA: TGTGCCAGCAGTTGGGCATCGTGGGAAAAACTGTTTTTT. Translation gives CASSWASWEKLFF.

The chain couples TRBV5-1 to TRBJ2-2; D uncertain. The CDR3 runs 15 residues. Germline V gives CDR1 SGHRS, CDR2 YFSETQ. V was pared by 1 base and J by 0 bases, with 7 bases between. The chain's CDR3 is CASSLFGPNTGELFF. CDR3 bases: TGCGCCAGCAGCTTGTTTGGACCGAACACCGGGGAGCTGTTTTTT.

This clone came up once. The rearrangement joins TRBV7-2 to TRBJ2-1; tentative D call: TRBD2 (6 bases). Deletions cut 1 base from V and 12 bases from J, with 10 bases between. CDR1 is SGHTA and CDR2 is FQGNSA in the germline V gene. The CDR3 runs 12 residues. In DNA, the CDR3 is TGTGCCAGCAGCTTAGGCGAAGCGGGGCAGTTCTTC. This codes for CASSLGEAGQFF.

The chain carries TRBV7-6 and TRBJ2-5; D not certain. In germline, CDR1 is SGHVS, CDR2 FNYEAQ. This CDR3 region has 12 residues. V dropped 0 bases and J dropped 5 bases, with 4 bases sitting between them. The CDR3 spells CASSLAMETQYF. For the CDR3, the DNA is TGTGCCAGCAGCTTAGCGATGGAGACCCAGTACTTC.

This chain uses TRBV5-6 with TRBJ1-5, with TRBD1 matching over 9 bases. The CDR3 is 15 residues long. Germline V lookup: CDR1 SGHDT, CDR2 YYEEEE. Trimming removed 6 bases from V and 5 bases from J; junction bases left unmatched: 9. Here the CDR3 reads CASTRGTGRDQPQHF. The CDR3 bases are TGTGCCAGCACCCGGGGGACAGGGAGGGATCAGCCCCAGCATTTT.

The chain uses TRBV5-4 and TRBJ2-7, with D possibly called TRBD1 or TRBD2 (6 bases each). Germline CDR1 SGHNT, CDR2 YYREEE (reference sequence). The CDR3 has 13 residues. V lost 2 bases, J lost 4 bases, and 10 bases lay in between. The CDR3 sequence is CASSFGGGYEQYF. CDR3 coding DNA: TGTGCCAGCAGCTTCGGGGGCGGGTACGAGCAGTACTTC.

CDR3 DNA: TGTGCCAGCGCCCGTAGCGGGGTCACAGATACGCAGTATTTT. Its protein is CASARSGVTDTQYF. V gene TRBV28 combines with J gene TRBJ2-3, with 8 positions matching TRBD2. The germline V gene has CDR1 MDHEN and CDR2 SYDVKM. Trimming cost V 8 bases and J 2 bases; bases outside gene matches: 6. The CDR3 covers 14 residues.

For the CDR3, the DNA is TGTGCCAGCAGTGAATTTCGCCCGGGGGCCAACGTCCTGACTTTC. This codes for CASSEFRPGANVLTF. The chain carries TRBV25-1 and TRBJ2-6; D gene unclear. V was trimmed by 1 base and J by 4 bases, leaving 8 bases between them. This CDR3 spans 15 amino acids. Germline CDR1 and CDR2: MGHDK and SYGVNS. The full variable domain, with the rest looked up from reference TRBV25-1 and TRBJ2-6, is EADIYQTPRYLVIGTGKKITLECSQTMGHDKMYWYQQDPGMELHLIHYSYGVNSTEKGDLSSESTVSRIRTEHFPLTLESARPSHTSQYLCASSEFRPGANVLTFGAGSRLTVL.

This clone was found once. The chain joins TRBV11-2 to TRBJ2-7; no definite D call. V lost 3 bases and J 2 bases, leaving 11 bases between the germline ends. Germline lookup yields CDR1 SGHAT and CDR2 FQNNGV. This CDR3 is 14 amino acids long. CDR3 sequence reads: CASSLTDGPYEQYF. The CDR3 DNA reads TGTGCCAGCAGCTTGACCGACGGGCCCTACGAGCAGTACTTC. Using reference TRBV11-2 and TRBJ2-7 for the parts outside the CDR3, the full variable domain is EAGVAQSPRYKIIEKRQSVAFWCNPISGHATLYWYQQILGQGPKLLIQFQNNGVVDDSQLPKDRFSAERLKGVDSTLKIQPAKLEDSAVYLCASSLTDGPYEQYFGPGTRLTVT.

This chain links TRBV9 with TRBJ1-2; D ambiguous. The CDR3 covers 16 residues. V was pared by 2 bases and J by 4 bases, with 18 bases between. CDR1 and CDR2 from the germline V gene are SGDLS and YYNGEE. The CDR3 is CASSVFDRTSSYGYTF. The CDR3 DNA reads as TGTGCCAGCAGCGTCTTTGACCGAACGAGTAGCTATGGCTACACCTTC.